Below, 11 T cell receptor beta chains from the same sample are listed, as sequenced in a study of CD8+CD57+ T cells in acquired aplastic anemia. For sequencing, patients were chosen who had shown expansion of CD8+CD57+ cells by flow cytometry. Using genomic DNA as the template, TCR beta VDJ and CDR3 profiling was carried out. TCRdb passed the reads through MiXCR, listing each CDR3 protein once. In the table there are 150,000 to 200,000 distinct CDR3 sequences, less than 50% of which are singletons. Sequencing was carried out using sorted CD4+, CD8+, or CD8+CD57+ T cells (not recorded which) from PBMCs. The receptor source for this set is a human donor with aplastic anemia.

This clonotype showed up many times. J is TRBJ1-2 and V is TRBV6-5, with D possibly TRBD1 on 6 matching bases. Trimming pared 3 bases from V and 7 bases from J, leaving 21 bases between. This CDR3 is 16 amino acids long. Germline assignment: CDR1 MNHEY and CDR2 SVGAGI. CDR3 protein: CASSYRTFEGGGGYTF. DNA of the CDR3: TGTGCCAGCAGTTATCGAACCTTCGAGGGGGGAGGTGGCTACACCTTC.

As DNA, the CDR3 is TGTGCCAGCGAGGCAGACTACGAGCAGTACTTC. It codes for CASEADYEQYF. The chain joins TRBV9 to TRBJ2-7, with D hard to call. Trimming took off 7 bases at V and 3 bases at J, with 8 bases between the two ends. The CDR3 spans 11 residues. Looked up from germline, CDR1 is SGDLS and CDR2 is YYNGEE. The full variable domain, with the rest looked up from reference TRBV9 and TRBJ2-7, is DSGVTQTPKHLITATGQRVTLRCSPRSGDLSVYWYQQSLDQGLQFLIQYYNGEERAKGNILERFSAQQFPDLHSELNLSSLELGDSALYFCASEADYEQYFGPGTRLTVT.

Of note for this clonotype: Because the CDR3 is missing its conserved closing phenylalanine or tryptophan, this is likely a read error. No DNA is shown, since the ends of the CDR3 on it are uncertain; the CDR3 is the one TCRdb lists. This chain connects TRBV7-3 to TRBJ2-1; TRBD1, the table's D call, lacks a check against the DNA. Germline lookup yields CDR1 SGHTA and CDR2 FQGTGA. The CDR3 numbers 8 amino acids, ends counted. CDR3 loop: CATQGHST.

The CDR3 sequence is CAISVDSSYGYTF. The CDR3 DNA is TGTGCCATCAGTGTGGACAGCTCCTATGGCTACACCTTC. This chain uses TRBV10-3 with TRBJ1-2; D is possibly TRBD1 (6 bases). This CDR3 comprises 13 residues. V shed 4 bases and J shed 4 bases, with 10 bases lying between them. Per germline, CDR1 ENHRY and CDR2 SYGVKD.

The table lists this clonotype with many counts. The rearrangement links TRBV19 to TRBJ2-7, with 8 bases lining up with TRBD1. The CDR3 has 15 residues. The J segment lost 4 bases and the V segment lost 5 bases, leaving 10 bases of the junction unmatched. Germline V gene data show CDR1 as LNHDA and CDR2 as SQIVND (reference sequence). CDR3 sequence reads: CASSRPGQESYEQYF. CDR3 sequence (DNA): TGTGCCAGTAGTCGACCGGGACAGGAGAGTTACGAGCAGTACTTC.

Regarding this clonotype: This could be a read error, since a much larger clone is one nucleotide away. The J gene is TRBJ2-7, the V gene TRBV4-2, with 9 positions matching TRBD2. V shed 1 base, J shed 9 bases, and the junction held 16 bases outside the gene matches. Germline V CDR1 and CDR2: LGHNA, YNFKEQ. There are 17 residues in the CDR3. CDR3 region: CASSQVSAGGQGGGQYF. The DNA of the CDR3 is TGTGCCAGCAGCCAAGTGTCAGCGGGGGGCCAGGGAGGAGGGCAGTACTTC.

This clonotype has ten or more counts. The chain is built from TRBV10-1 and TRBJ2-1; 8 bases align to TRBD1. The V gene end was trimmed by 9 bases and the J gene end by 9 bases; junction bases not matched to a gene: 7. This CDR3 comprises 12 residues. Looked up from germline, CDR1 is WNHNN and CDR2 is SYGVQD (reference sequence). CDR3 in amino acids: CASSRQGSEQFF. The CDR3 coding sequence is TGCGCCAGTTCGCGACAGGGGAGTGAGCAGTTCTTC.

This clonotype turned up a few times. This sequence joins TRBV30 and TRBJ1-2; 8 bases fit TRBD1. Germline V gene lookup returns CDR1 GTSNPN and CDR2 SVGIG (reference sequence). The CDR3 is 13 amino acids. Trimming took 8 bases from V and 4 from J; bases not matched to a gene: 9. Written as DNA, the CDR3 is TGTGCCAGCGCGACAGGGGCTCGCTATGGCTACACCTTC. It specifies CASATGARYGYTF.

V gene TRBV2 combines with J gene TRBJ2-7; 13 bases line up with TRBD2. The CDR3 is 14 amino acids. V shed 7 bases, J shed 6 bases, and the junction held 6 bases outside the gene matches. The germline V gene encodes CDR1 SNHLY and CDR2 FYNNEI. The CDR3 DNA reads TGTGCCAGCACCGGACTAGCGGGAGTCTTCGAGCAGTACTTC. Its protein is CASTGLAGVFEQYF.

This clonotype turned up a few times. The chain recombines TRBV10-3 with TRBJ2-7; weak D call: TRBD1 (6 bases). The CDR3 covers 15 residues. Germline V CDR1 and CDR2: ENHRY, SYGVKD. Trimming stripped 3 bases from V and 1 base from J, with 13 bases between. For the CDR3, the DNA is TGTGCCATCAGTGATTCGGACAGTTTGTCCTACGAGCAGTACTTC. Protein: CAISDSDSLSYEQYF.

The CDR3 sequence is CASTKKTGTTGTGELFF. The CDR3 DNA reads as TGTGCCAGCACTAAAAAAACCGGGACGACGGGCACCGGGGAGCTGTTTTTT. J is TRBJ2-2 and V is TRBV6-1; perhaps D is TRBD1 or TRBD2 (5 bases each). Germline lookup yields CDR1 MNHNS and CDR2 SASEGT. V was cut by 7 bases and J by 4 bases, with 22 bases left in between. This CDR3 has 17 residues.